A selection of T cell receptor beta chains follows, all from one sample in a study of cytomegalovirus exposure and HLA in healthy donors. Sequencing used immunoSEQ multiplex PCR; TCRdb keeps in-frame clones, though not all of them. The table has 110,000 or so clones, around 95% seen once. The sequencing sample was made of PBMCs. Receptors originate from a woman aged 18-29 years in good health and CMV-seronegative. The CDR3 runs from the conserved cysteine through the conserved F or W. Fields, in order: J gene, V gene, clone size, D gene, CDR3 protein, CDR3 DNA. The D gene is left open where the match is weak. Rows give clone size only sometimes, using once, few, many, or a class for an expanded clone.

TRBJ2-6,TRBV6-1,-,TRBD1,CASRTGGSGANVLTF,TGTGCCAGCAGGACAGGGGGCAGTGGGGCCAACGTCCTGACTTTC
TRBJ1-3,TRBV19,-,TRBD1,CASSPDRAGNTIYF,TGTGCCAGTAGTCCCGACAGGGCCGGAAACACCATATATTTT
TRBJ2-1,TRBV5-1,-,-,CASRQETSSYNEQFF,TGCGCCAGCCGACAAGAGACAAGCTCCTACAATGAGCAGTTCTTC
TRBJ2-2,TRBV5-1,-,-,CASSFEGGTGELFF,TGCGCCAGCAGCTTTGAGGGAGGCACCGGGGAGCTGTTTTTT
TRBJ1-2,TRBV28,-,TRBD1,CASSPPLDRRLYGYTF,TGTGCCAGCAGTCCGCCATTGGACAGGAGACTCTATGGCTACACCTTC
TRBJ1-3,TRBV7-9,-,-,CASSLSVVEGEGSGNTIYF,TGTGCCAGCAGCTTATCCGTCGTCGAGGGCGAGGGCTCTGGAAACACCATATATTTT
TRBJ2-5,TRBV30,once,TRBD2,CAWSVWRGGPQETQYF,TGTGCCTGGAGTGTATGGCGGGGGGGGCCGCAAGAGACCCAGTACTTC
TRBJ2-2,TRBV4-1,once,-,CASSQAGVANTGELFF,TGCGCCAGCAGCCAAGCCGGGGTCGCTAACACCGGGGAGCTGTTTTTT
TRBJ2-1,TRBV6-5,-,-,CASSFGASYNEQFF,TGTGCCAGCAGCTTTGGAGCCTCCTACAATGAGCAGTTCTTC
TRBJ1-2,TRBV15,-,-,CATSRDGGGYTF,TGTGCCACCAGCAGAGATGGCGGTGGCTACACCTTC